This TCR beta chain is from a study of technical replicates of blood from a few donors. Germline V lookup: CDR1 SGDLS, CDR2 YYNGEE. The CDR3 covers 16 residues. V dropped 0 bases and J dropped 6; count of bases not matched to a gene: 7. Measured with immunoSEQ multiplex PCR; TCRdb has only the in-frame clones, and not every one. This table has about 71,000 clones, around 89% appearing once. In this sample, this clone turned up once. Sequences were obtained from PBMCs. The chain has TRBV9 and TRBJ2-3; 10 bases align to TRBD2. The sequence was collected from a human donor in good health. Some clones in this sample may be carry-over from other donors' samples. The CDR3 reads CASSVAAGGPADTQYF. The CDR3 DNA reads TGTGCCAGCAGCGTAGCAGCGGGGGGGCCAGCGGATACGCAGTATTTT. Together with reference TRBV9 and TRBJ2-3, the CDR3 gives the full variable domain: DSGVTQTPKHLITATGQRVTLRCSPRSGDLSVYWYQQSLDQGLQFLIQYYNGEERAKGNILERFSAQQFPDLHSELNLSSLELGDSALYFCASSVAAGGPADTQYFGPGTRLTVL.